The present entry profiles one T cell receptor (beta chain) with its context. In this sample, this clone turned up once. Its target antigen remains unknown. No much larger clone exists at a distance of one base, and base qualities are not known. From V the trimming removes 2 bases and from J it removes 2 bases, while the gene matches leave 15 bases of the junction unaccounted for. The germline V gene gives CDR1 as MNHNS and CDR2 as SASEGT. The cysteine opens and the phenylalanine closes a CDR3 of 18 amino acids. CDR3 DNA is the only sequence kept; it has 54 bases, read in frame from the first base. This sample is part of a study of blood T cell repertoires in COVID-19 (dated by TCRdb to 2020 to 2021). As for the study more broadly: Samples covering the acute and convalescent phases of COVID-19 were provided by collaborators in the United States, Italy and Spain. The repertoires were made available in a free public database intended to serve as a resource for research on the immune response to SARS-CoV-2. The samples were drawn from two sources: the first 160 participants of the ongoing ImmuneRACE study, and about 1,300 subjects contributed by 6 global collaborators. Deeply sampled blood TCRbeta repertoires from subjects exposed to, actively infected with, or recovered from COVID-19 were included in the dataset. The material from the prospective study consisted of cDNA or gDNA derived from T cells, B-cell-depleted T cells, or PBMCs. A de-identified subject ID, COVID-19 status, age in years and sex were almost always included in the sample metadata. Where available, HLA class I and class II types were taken from metadata supplied by the sample provider and were not determined by assay-based typing. What the authors observed across the whole study: The amount of clinical and demographic metadata varied by source and participant and was provided uncurated.

The immunoSEQ Assay, a bias-controlled multiplex PCR, was used to amplify TCRbeta CDR3 regions from genomic DNA. The study's own analysis went as follows. Nucleated cell counts per sample were estimated from amplification of reference gene primers within the assay. Sequence reads were collapsed and filtered to measure the absolute abundance of every unique TCRbeta CDR3 rearrangement. For each sample, productive Simpson clonality was calculated as the square root of Simpson's diversity index over productive rearrangements. TCRdb limited this immuneACCESS table to in-frame rearrangements with V and J called. A share of clones is missing; checked studies link under half to unresolved V genes, and the rest is unexplained. V and J calls and clone size come straight from that table; D and trimming were deduced from the DNA. The sample records approximately 260,000 clones, around nine tenths of which are singletons. The ten largest clones take up approximately 2.1% of the sample.

Another Seattle source contributed samples from volunteer blood donors who had recovered from COVID-19. Collaborating institutions collected whole blood in K2EDTA tubes following their own protocols. For TCRbeta analysis, collaborators shipped samples as frozen whole blood, isolated PBMCs, or DNA extracted from either of those sample types. Sequenced: peripheral blood. The clonotype was recovered from a woman between 40 and 55 years old who had recovered from COVID-19. Rearrangement joined TRBV6-1 to TRBJ2-7, with 7 bases matching TRBD1. The CDR3 amino acid sequence is: CASSEIFLSGTDPYEQYF. The bases read TGTGCCAGCAGTGAAATATTTTTATCCGGGACAGATCCCTACGAGCAGTACTTC.